The sequence of this T cell receptor beta chain was determined in a study of T cells after yellow fever vaccination. General study points: Researchers noted that a small share of clonotypes showed up in both CD4 and CD8 compartments.

TCRdb re-analysed the 5' RACE reads in MiXCR, keeping a single row per CDR3 protein. The sample holds 250,000 to 300,000 distinct CDR3 sequences; over 4.5% are singletons and the top ten take roughly 3%. This CDR3 contains 14 residues. Germline CDR1 is MGHRA and CDR2 is YSYEKL. Deletions cut 2 bases from V and 4 bases from J, with 8 bases between. This clonotype was counted many times. Its antigen is as yet unknown. The chain joins TRBV4-1 to TRBJ2-2; D gene unclear. The sequence was collected from a man between 18 and 35 years old who received the YFV17D yellow fever vaccine. Sequenced here: CD4+ T cells sorted from PBMCs, sampled on the day of the yellow fever booster vaccination. CDR3 loop: CASSQPLVTGELFF. CDR3 bases: TGCGCCAGCAGCCAACCTTTGGTCACCGGGGAGCTGTTTTTT.